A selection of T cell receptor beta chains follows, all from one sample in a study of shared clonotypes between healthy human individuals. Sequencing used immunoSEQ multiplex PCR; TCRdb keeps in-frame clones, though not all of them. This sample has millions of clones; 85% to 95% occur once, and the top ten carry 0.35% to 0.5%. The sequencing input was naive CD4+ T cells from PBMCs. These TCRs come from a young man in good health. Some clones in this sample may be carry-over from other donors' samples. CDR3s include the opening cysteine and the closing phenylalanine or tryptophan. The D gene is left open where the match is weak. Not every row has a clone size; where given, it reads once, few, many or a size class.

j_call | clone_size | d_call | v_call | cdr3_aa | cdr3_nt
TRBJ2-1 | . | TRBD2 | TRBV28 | CASSSLPSGSKNEQFF | TGTGCCAGCAGTTCATTACCTAGCGGGAGTAAGAATGAGCAGTTCTTC
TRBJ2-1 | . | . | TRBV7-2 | CASSRLILRNNEQFF | TGTGCCAGCAGCCGGTTGATTCTCAGGAACAATGAGCAGTTCTTC
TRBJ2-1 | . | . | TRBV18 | CASSPQLSENEQFF | TGTGCCAGCTCACCCCAACTCAGTGAGAATGAGCAGTTCTTC
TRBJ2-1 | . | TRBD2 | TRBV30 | CAWDPLDSGRAFNEQFF | TGTGCCTGGGACCCTCTAGATAGCGGGAGGGCTTTCAATGAGCAGTTCTTC
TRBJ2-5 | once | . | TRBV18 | CASSPPKETQYF | TGTGCCAGCTCACCACCCAAAGAGACCCAGTACTTC
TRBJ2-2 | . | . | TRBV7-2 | CASSYVWNTGELFF | TGTGCCAGCAGCTACGTTTGGAACACCGGGGAGCTGTTTTTT
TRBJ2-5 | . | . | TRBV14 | CASSLRVQGQETQYF | TGTGCCAGCAGCCTCAGGGTGCAGGGCCAAGAGACCCAGTACTTC
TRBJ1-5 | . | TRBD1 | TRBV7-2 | CASSDRGGNQPQHF | TGTGCCAGCAGCGACAGGGGTGGCAATCAGCCCCAGCATTTT
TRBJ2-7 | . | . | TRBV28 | CASASPFVYEQYF | TGTGCCAGCGCTTCCCCGTTCGTTTACGAGCAGTACTTC
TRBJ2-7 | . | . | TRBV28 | CASSPDRGAYEQYF | TGTGCCAGCAGTCCCGACAGAGGGGCCTACGAGCAGTACTTC
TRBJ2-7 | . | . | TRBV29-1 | CSVDIQGHPYEQYF | TGCAGCGTTGACATACAGGGTCATCCCTACGAGCAGTACTTC
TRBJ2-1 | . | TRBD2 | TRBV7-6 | CASSLVGGRAVGVEQFF | TGTGCCAGCAGCTTAGTCGGCGGGAGGGCCGTCGGCGTCGAGCAGTTCTTC
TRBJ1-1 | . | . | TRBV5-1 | CASSVEGENTEAFF | TGCGCCAGCAGCGTAGAGGGCGAGAACACTGAAGCTTTCTTT
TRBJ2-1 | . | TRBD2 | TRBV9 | CASSVRLAGVGGEQFF | TGTGCCAGCAGCGTTAGACTAGCGGGAGTAGGTGGCGAGCAGTTCTTC
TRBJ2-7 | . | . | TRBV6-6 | CASRAGTMNYEQYF | TGTGCCAGCAGGGCCGGGACAATGAACTACGAGCAGTACTTC
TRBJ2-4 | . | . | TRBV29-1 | CSVEARLAKNIQYF | TGCAGCGTTGAAGCCCGACTAGCCAAAAACATTCAGTACTTC
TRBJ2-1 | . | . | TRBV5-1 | CASSLALGTYNEQFF | TGCGCCAGCAGCTTGGCCCTAGGAACGTACAATGAGCAGTTCTTC
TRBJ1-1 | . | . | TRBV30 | CAWAARGVPMNTEAFF | TGTGCCTGGGCCGCGAGGGGGGTCCCTATGAACACTGAAGCTTTCTTT
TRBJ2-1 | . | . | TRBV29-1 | CSVERGARQFF | TGCAGCGTTGAAAGGGGGGCACGGCAGTTCTTC
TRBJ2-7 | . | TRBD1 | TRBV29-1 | CSVSDRRTYEQYF | TGCAGCGTCTCGGACAGGAGAACCTACGAGCAGTACTTC
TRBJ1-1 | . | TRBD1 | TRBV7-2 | CASSERTGNTEAFF | TGTGCCAGCAGCGAAAGGACAGGGAACACTGAAGCTTTCTTT
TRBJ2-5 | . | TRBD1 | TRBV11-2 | CASSPQGLGETQYF | TGTGCCAGCAGCCCACAGGGGCTGGGGGAGACCCAGTACTTC
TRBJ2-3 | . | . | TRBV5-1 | CASSLTGSQAQYF | TGCGCCAGCAGCTTGACCGGGTCACAAGCGCAGTATTTT
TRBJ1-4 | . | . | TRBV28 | CASSGTAETKEKLFF | TGTGCCAGCAGCGGGACGGCGGAGACGAAGGAAAAACTGTTTTTT
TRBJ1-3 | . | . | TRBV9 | CATLRQSSSGNTIYF | TGTGCCACCTTACGACAGAGCTCCTCTGGAAACACCATATATTTT
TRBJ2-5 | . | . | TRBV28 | CASSLGPSAVETQYF | TGTGCCAGCAGTTTAGGACCCTCGGCCGTGGAGACCCAGTACTTC
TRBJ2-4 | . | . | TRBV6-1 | CASHYGGGKNIQYF | TGTGCCTCCCATTACGGTGGGGGAAAAAACATTCAGTACTTC